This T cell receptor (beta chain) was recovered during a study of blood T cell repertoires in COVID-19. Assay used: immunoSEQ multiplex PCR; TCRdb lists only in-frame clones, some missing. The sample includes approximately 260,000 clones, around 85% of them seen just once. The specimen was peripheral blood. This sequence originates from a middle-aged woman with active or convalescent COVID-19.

Here the CDR3 reads CAISESGGADTQYF. DNA for the CDR3: TGTGCCATCAGTGAGTCCGGGGGAGCAGATACGCAGTATTTT. J is TRBJ2-3 and V is TRBV10-3; D possibly corresponds to TRBD2 (6 bases). CDR1 and CDR2 (germline): ENHRY, SYGVKD. The CDR3 loop spans 14 amino acids. Trimming left V 0 bases short and J 4 bases short, with 8 bases between.